The rows below give T cell receptor beta chains drawn from one sample of a study of blood T cell repertoires in COVID-19. The method was immunoSEQ multiplex PCR; TCRdb's version includes in-frame clones alone and lacks a portion of them. The table lists a few hundred thousand clones, 85% to 90% of them singletons. Material: peripheral blood. The source of these receptors is a woman between 40 and 55 years old with COVID-19, enrolled during active disease. Both conserved end residues are part of each CDR3. D genes are given only for firm matches. Rows may omit the clone size; those that give it use once, few, many or a size class.

D gene: -; V gene: TRBV27; clone size: -; J gene: TRBJ1-1; CDR3 protein: CASSLSPGGRTRTEAFF; CDR3 DNA: TGTGCCAGCAGTTTATCTCCCGGGGGGCGTACGAGGACTGAAGCTTTCTTT
D gene: TRBD1; V gene: TRBV7-8; clone size: -; J gene: TRBJ2-1; CDR3 protein: CASRRQGRNEQFF; CDR3 DNA: TGTGCCAGCAGGCGACAGGGTAGGAATGAGCAGTTCTTC
D gene: -; V gene: TRBV12-5; clone size: -; J gene: TRBJ1-1; CDR3 protein: CASENRVNTEAFF; CDR3 DNA: TGTGCTAGTGAGAACAGGGTGAACACTGAAGCTTTCTTT
D gene: -; V gene: TRBV5-5; clone size: -; J gene: TRBJ1-1; CDR3 protein: CASSLERGTEAFF; CDR3 DNA: TGTGCCAGCAGCTTGGAGCGGGGGACTGAAGCTTTCTTT
D gene: TRBD2; V gene: TRBV5-1; clone size: -; J gene: TRBJ2-3; CDR3 protein: CASSYGLAGSTDTQYF; CDR3 DNA: TGCGCCAGCAGCTACGGACTAGCGGGGAGCACAGATACGCAGTATTTT
D gene: -; V gene: TRBV4-3; clone size: -; J gene: TRBJ1-1; CDR3 protein: CASSQSWGGNTEAFF; CDR3 DNA: TGCGCCAGCAGCCAAAGCTGGGGAGGGAACACTGAAGCTTTCTTT
D gene: -; V gene: TRBV10-1; clone size: few; J gene: TRBJ2-7; CDR3 protein: CASSESAGQTYEQYF; CDR3 DNA: TGCGCCAGCAGTGAGTCGGCGGGACAGACCTACGAGCAGTACTTC
D gene: -; V gene: TRBV6-2/TRBV6-3; clone size: -; J gene: TRBJ2-7; CDR3 protein: CASSYEPGKTYEQYF; CDR3 DNA: TGTGCCAGCAGTTACGAGCCAGGGAAGACCTACGAGCAGTACTTC
D gene: TRBD1; V gene: TRBV20-1; clone size: -; J gene: TRBJ1-2; CDR3 protein: CSAGTGVGYTF; CDR3 DNA: TGCAGTGCGGGGACAGGGGTTGGCTACACCTTC
D gene: -; V gene: TRBV7-8; clone size: -; J gene: TRBJ2-7; CDR3 protein: CASSLYREINEQYF; CDR3 DNA: TGTGCCAGCAGCTTATACAGGGAAATCAACGAGCAGTACTTC
D gene: TRBD1; V gene: TRBV6-2/TRBV6-3; clone size: -; J gene: TRBJ2-3; CDR3 protein: CASSYQGATQYF; CDR3 DNA: TGTGCCAGCAGTTATCAGGGGGCAACGCAGTATTTT
D gene: -; V gene: TRBV7-9; clone size: -; J gene: TRBJ2-3; CDR3 protein: CASGVAGSTDTQYF; CDR3 DNA: TGTGCGTCAGGCGTCGCGGGGAGCACAGATACGCAGTATTTT
D gene: TRBD1; V gene: TRBV9; clone size: few; J gene: TRBJ1-6; CDR3 protein: CASSARTGTGDSPLHF; CDR3 DNA: TGTGCCAGCAGCGCTCGAACCGGGACAGGGGACTCACCCCTCCACTTT
D gene: -; V gene: TRBV7-2; clone size: -; J gene: TRBJ1-3; CDR3 protein: CASSLGAASGNTIYF; CDR3 DNA: TGTGCCAGCAGCTTAGGGGCAGCTTCTGGAAACACCATATATTTT
D gene: -; V gene: TRBV19; clone size: few; J gene: TRBJ1-6; CDR3 protein: CASSTNPVGGSPLHF; CDR3 DNA: TGTGCCAGTAGTACCAACCCAGTGGGGGGGTCACCCCTCCACTTT
D gene: -; V gene: TRBV27; clone size: -; J gene: TRBJ1-4; CDR3 protein: CASSPDSGDEKLFF; CDR3 DNA: TGTGCCAGCAGTCCCGACAGTGGAGATGAAAAACTGTTTTTT
D gene: TRBD2; V gene: TRBV18; clone size: -; J gene: TRBJ2-1; CDR3 protein: CASSPRTSRSSYNEQFF; CDR3 DNA: TGTGCCAGCTCACCACGGACTAGTAGATCATCCTACAATGAGCAGTTCTTC
D gene: -; V gene: TRBV28; clone size: -; J gene: TRBJ1-5; CDR3 protein: CASSLGQLYQPQHF; CDR3 DNA: TGTGCCAGCAGTTTAGGACAGCTCTATCAGCCCCAGCATTTT
D gene: TRBD1; V gene: TRBV6-2/TRBV6-3; clone size: -; J gene: TRBJ1-1; CDR3 protein: CASSIQGWTEAFF; CDR3 DNA: TGTGCCAGCAGCATACAGGGGTGGACTGAAGCTTTCTTT
D gene: -; V gene: TRBV5-1; clone size: -; J gene: TRBJ1-1; CDR3 protein: CASSLLERDTEAFF; CDR3 DNA: TGCGCCAGCAGCTTGCTCGAGAGGGACACTGAAGCTTTCTTT
D gene: -; V gene: TRBV7-2; clone size: once; J gene: TRBJ2-1; CDR3 protein: CASSLARWNNEQFF; CDR3 DNA: TGTGCCAGCAGCTTAGCGCGGTGGAACAATGAGCAGTTCTTC
D gene: -; V gene: TRBV12-3/TRBV12-4; clone size: -; J gene: TRBJ2-7; CDR3 protein: CASSLGRDYEQYF; CDR3 DNA: TGTGCCAGCAGTTTAGGACGGGACTACGAGCAGTACTTC
D gene: TRBD1; V gene: TRBV19; clone size: -; J gene: TRBJ2-7; CDR3 protein: CASSIGQGAIEQYF; CDR3 DNA: TGTGCCAGTAGTATCGGACAGGGGGCAATCGAGCAGTACTTC
D gene: TRBD1; V gene: TRBV7-9; clone size: -; J gene: TRBJ2-5; CDR3 protein: CASSPTGASTQYF; CDR3 DNA: TGTGCCAGCAGTCCCACAGGGGCATCGACCCAGTACTTC
D gene: TRBD1; V gene: TRBV4-2; clone size: -; J gene: TRBJ2-7; CDR3 protein: CASSQTGTGNEQYF; CDR3 DNA: TGTGCCAGCAGCCAAACCGGGACAGGCAACGAGCAGTACTTC
D gene: -; V gene: TRBV15; clone size: -; J gene: TRBJ2-7; CDR3 protein: CATSIERQFRQYF; CDR3 DNA: TGTGCCACCAGCATCGAGAGACAGTTTAGGCAGTACTTC
D gene: -; V gene: TRBV18; clone size: -; J gene: TRBJ2-2; CDR3 protein: CASSGDMVANTGELFF; CDR3 DNA: TGTGCCAGCTCCGGGGACATGGTCGCGAACACCGGGGAGCTGTTTTTT
D gene: TRBD1; V gene: TRBV7-3; clone size: -; J gene: TRBJ1-1; CDR3 protein: CASSMSGQGSGTEAFF; CDR3 DNA: TGTGCCAGCAGCATGTCAGGACAGGGGTCGGGCACTGAAGCTTTCTTT